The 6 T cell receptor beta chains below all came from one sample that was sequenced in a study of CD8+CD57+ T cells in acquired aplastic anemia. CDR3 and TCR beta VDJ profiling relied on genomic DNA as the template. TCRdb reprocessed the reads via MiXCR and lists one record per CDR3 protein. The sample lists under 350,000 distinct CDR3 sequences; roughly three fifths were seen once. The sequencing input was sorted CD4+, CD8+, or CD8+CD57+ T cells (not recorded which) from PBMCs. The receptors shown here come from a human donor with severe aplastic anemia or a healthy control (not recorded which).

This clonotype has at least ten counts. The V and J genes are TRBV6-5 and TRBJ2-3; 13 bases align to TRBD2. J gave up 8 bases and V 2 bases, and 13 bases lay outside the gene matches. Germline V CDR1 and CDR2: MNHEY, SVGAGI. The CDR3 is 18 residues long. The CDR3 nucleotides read TGTGCCAGCAGTTACCGCCCCACTAGCGGGGGGGTATATAGTACGCAGTATTTT. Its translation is CASSYRPTSGGVYSTQYF.

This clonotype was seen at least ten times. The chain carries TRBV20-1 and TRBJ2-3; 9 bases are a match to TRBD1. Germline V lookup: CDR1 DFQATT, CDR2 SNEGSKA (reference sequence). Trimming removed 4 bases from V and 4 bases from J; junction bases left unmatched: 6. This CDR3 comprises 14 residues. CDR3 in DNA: TGCAGTGCTACCCCACAGGGGGCGGCAGATACGCAGTATTTT. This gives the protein CSATPQGAADTQYF.

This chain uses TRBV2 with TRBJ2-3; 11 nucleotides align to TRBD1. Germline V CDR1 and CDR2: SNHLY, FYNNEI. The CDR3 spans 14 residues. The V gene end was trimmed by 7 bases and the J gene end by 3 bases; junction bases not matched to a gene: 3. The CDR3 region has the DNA TGTGCCAGCACGGACAGGGGGCTGACAGATACGCAGTATTTT. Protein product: CASTDRGLTDTQYF.

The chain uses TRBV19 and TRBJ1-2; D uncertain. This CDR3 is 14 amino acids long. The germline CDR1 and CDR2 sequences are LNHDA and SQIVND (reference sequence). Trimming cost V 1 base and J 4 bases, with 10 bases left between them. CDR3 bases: TGTGCCAGTAGTATAGGGCGGGCAGCCTATGGCTACACCTTC. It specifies CASSIGRAAYGYTF.

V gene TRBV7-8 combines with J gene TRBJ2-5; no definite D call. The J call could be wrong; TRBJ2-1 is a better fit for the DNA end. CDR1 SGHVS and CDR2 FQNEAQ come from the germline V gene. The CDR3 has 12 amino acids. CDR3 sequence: CASSLASDEQFF. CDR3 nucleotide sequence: TGTGCCAGCAGCTTAGCGTCGGATGAGCAGTTCTTC.

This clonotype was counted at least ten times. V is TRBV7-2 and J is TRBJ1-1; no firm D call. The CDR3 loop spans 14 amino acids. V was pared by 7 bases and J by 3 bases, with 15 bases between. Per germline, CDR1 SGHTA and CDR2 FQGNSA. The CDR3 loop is CASKVDGHHTEAFF. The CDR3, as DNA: TGTGCCAGCAAAGTAGATGGGCACCACACTGAAGCTTTCTTT.